This paragraph covers one T cell receptor beta chain sequence. The assay was immunoSEQ multiplex PCR, and TCRdb's table has in-frame clones only and misses some. The sample has some 87,000 clones, roughly 91% seen once. The source of the sample is a study of control samples from healthy donors and cancer patients. Trimming stripped 8 bases from V and 5 bases from J, with 21 bases between. The CDR3 consists of 14 residues. Germline V lookup: CDR1 SQVTM, CDR2 ANQGSEA. The sequenced sample was blood. This sequence originates from a man aged 30-40 years in good health. The chain has TRBV29-1 and TRBJ1-1, with D tentatively TRBD1 (5 bases). The CDR3 loop is CSSGTATEGTEAFF. CDR3 coding DNA: TGCAGCTCCGGGACCGCTACCGAAGGAACTGAAGCTTTCTTT.